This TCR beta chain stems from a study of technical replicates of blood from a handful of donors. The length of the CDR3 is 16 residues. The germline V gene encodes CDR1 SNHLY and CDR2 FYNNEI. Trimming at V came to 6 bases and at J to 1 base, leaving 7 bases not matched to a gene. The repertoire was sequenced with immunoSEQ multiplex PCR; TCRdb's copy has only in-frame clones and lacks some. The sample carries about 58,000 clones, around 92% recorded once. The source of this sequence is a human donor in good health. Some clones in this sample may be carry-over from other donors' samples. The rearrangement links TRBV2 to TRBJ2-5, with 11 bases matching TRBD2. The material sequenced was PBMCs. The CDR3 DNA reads TGTGCCAGCAGCCTCGGACTAGCGGGCGCCCAAGAGACCCAGTACTTC. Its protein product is CASSLGLAGAQETQYF.